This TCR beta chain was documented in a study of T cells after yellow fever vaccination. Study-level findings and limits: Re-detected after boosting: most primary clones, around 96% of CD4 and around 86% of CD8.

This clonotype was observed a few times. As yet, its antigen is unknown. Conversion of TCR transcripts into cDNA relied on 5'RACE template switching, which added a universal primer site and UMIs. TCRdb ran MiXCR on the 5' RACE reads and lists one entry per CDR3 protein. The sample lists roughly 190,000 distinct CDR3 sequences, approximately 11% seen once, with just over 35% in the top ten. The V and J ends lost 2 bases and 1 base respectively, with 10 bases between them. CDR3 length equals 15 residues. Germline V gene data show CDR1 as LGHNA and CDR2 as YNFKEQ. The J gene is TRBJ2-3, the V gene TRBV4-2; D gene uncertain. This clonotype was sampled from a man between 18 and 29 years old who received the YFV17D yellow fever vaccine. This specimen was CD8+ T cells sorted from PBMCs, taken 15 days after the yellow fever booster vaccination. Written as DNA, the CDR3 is TGTGCCAGCAGCCAAATCCCACGGGGCACAGATACGCAGTATTTT. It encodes CASSQIPRGTDTQYF.